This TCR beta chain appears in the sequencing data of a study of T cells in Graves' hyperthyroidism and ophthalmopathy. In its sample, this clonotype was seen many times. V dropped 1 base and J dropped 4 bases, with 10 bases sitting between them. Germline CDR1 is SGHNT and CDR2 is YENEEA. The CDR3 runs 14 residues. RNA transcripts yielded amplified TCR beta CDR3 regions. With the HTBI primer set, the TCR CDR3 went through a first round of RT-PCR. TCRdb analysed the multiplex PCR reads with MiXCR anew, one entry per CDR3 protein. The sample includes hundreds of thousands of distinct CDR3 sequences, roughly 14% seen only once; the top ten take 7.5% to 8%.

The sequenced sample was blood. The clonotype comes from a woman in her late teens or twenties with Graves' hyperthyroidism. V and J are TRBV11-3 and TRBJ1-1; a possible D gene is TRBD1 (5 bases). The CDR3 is CASSLAGYGTEAFF. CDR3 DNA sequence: TGTGCCAGCAGCTTAGCAGGGTACGGCACTGAAGCTTTCTTT.